This TCR beta chain originates from a study of CD8+ T cells in alopecia areata. Study in general: Treated patients took oral tofacitinib at 5 to 10 mg twice daily. After 6 to 18 months of tofacitinib, follow-up continued 6 months off drug. Study results and limitations: Scalp lesions, especially in alopecia totalis/universalis, had higher clonality than normal scalp. Between patients, shared TCR sequences were less clear than in mice. This was possibly due in part to HLA diversity in the patient population.

Reverse transcription of extracted RNA yielded cDNA, which provided the sequencing template. Here immunoSEQ multiplex PCR was the method, and the copy in TCRdb shows in-frame clones only, minus some. The sample yields 140,000 to 150,000 clones, approximately 50% seen once. This clone has more than one count but fewer than ten. Its antigen is unidentified. Between the trimmed V and J ends, which lost 6 bases and 7 bases, there was a span of 9 bases. Germline CDR1 reads SNHLY; CDR2 reads FYNNEI. This CDR3 region has 12 residues. This TCR was sampled from a human donor with alopecia areata. This rearrangement joins TRBV2 to TRBJ2-2; D could derive from TRBD1 or TRBD2 (5 bases each). This specimen was CD4+ T cells sorted from blood, taken at week 0. The CDR3 sequence: CASSGTYGELFF. CDR3 nucleotide sequence: TGTGCCAGCAGCGGGACCTACGGGGAGCTGTTTTTT.